These 32 T cell receptor beta chains came from one sample sequenced in a study of blood T cell repertoires in COVID-19. The assay was immunoSEQ multiplex PCR, and TCRdb's table has in-frame clones only and misses some. This sample has approximately 190,000 clones, with around 80% found just once. Sample: peripheral blood. The receptors were gathered from a woman between 55 and 75 years old with COVID-19, enrolled during active disease.

This clone was picked up a small number of times. V and J are TRBV6-5 and TRBJ1-5, with 9 bases matching TRBD1. Germline assignment: CDR1 MNHEY and CDR2 SVGAGI. V lost 6 bases, J lost 7 bases, and 7 bases stayed unmatched. There are 14 residues in the CDR3. In DNA form, the CDR3 reads TGTGCCAGCAGATATACAGGGGGCGGCCAGCCCCAGCATTTT. Protein: CASRYTGGGQPQHF.

V and J are TRBV19 and TRBJ1-4, with unresolved D. Trimming stripped 3 bases from V and 4 bases from J, with 9 bases between. In germline, CDR1 is LNHDA, CDR2 SQIVND (reference sequence). The CDR3 totals 14 residues. The CDR3 nucleotides read TGTGCCAGTAGTATTCGGCAGGATAATGAAAAACTGTTTTTT. Encoded protein: CASSIRQDNEKLFF.

The chain is built from TRBV11-2 and TRBJ2-1; D ambiguous. The CDR3 is made up of 13 amino acids. From germline, CDR1 is SGHAT and CDR2 FQNNGV. V lost 0 bases, J lost 5 bases, and 5 bases lay in between. The CDR3 here is CASSLEANNEQFF. For the CDR3, the DNA is TGTGCCAGCAGCTTAGAAGCGAACAATGAGCAGTTCTTC.

The chain links TRBV28 to TRBJ1-6, with D possibly matching TRBD1 (5 bases). The CDR3 is 14 residues long. V was cut by 6 bases and J by 7 bases, with 13 bases left in between. Germline CDR1 MDHEN, CDR2 SYDVKM. The CDR3 reads CASSLRALNSPLHF. The CDR3 DNA reads TGTGCCAGCAGCCTCAGGGCCTTGAATTCACCCCTCCACTTT.

The chain recombines TRBV7-5 with TRBJ2-7; the table's D call of TRBD2 was not tested on the DNA. TRBV7-5 is a pseudogene. The length of the CDR3 is 16 residues. In DNA, the CDR3 is TGTGCCGCAAGACCCTTAGAGACGGGGAGCGCCTACGAGCAGTACGTC. As protein: CAARPLETGSAYEQYV.

This clone was seen a handful of times. J is TRBJ1-2 and V is TRBV5-5; TRBD1 is a possible D gene (6 bases). This CDR3 region has 15 residues. Germline V gene sequence: CDR1 SGHKS, CDR2 YYEKEE (reference sequence). Trimming removed 4 bases at V and 7 bases at J, with 20 bases between. In nucleotides, the CDR3 is TGTGCCAGCAGCACTACCGGGACAAGGACTTTTGGCTACACCTTC. This translates into CASSTTGTRTFGYTF.

Only one count was recorded for this clone. V gene TRBV11-2 combines with J gene TRBJ2-3, with TRBD1 matching 9 bases. This CDR3 spans 16 amino acids. Germline V gene lookup returns CDR1 SGHAT and CDR2 FQNNGV. J gave up 2 bases and V 4 bases, and 7 bases lay outside the gene matches. The CDR3 loop reads CASSSTRDRVTDTQYF. The DNA for the CDR3 is TGTGCCAGCAGCTCAACACGGGACAGGGTCACAGATACGCAGTATTTT.

The chain joins TRBV6-5 to TRBJ1-5, with a tentative D call TRBD1 (5 bases). The CDR3 consists of 15 residues. The ends were cut back, 3 bases at V and 0 bases at J, with 9 bases in the middle. Germline loops: CDR1 MNHEY, CDR2 SVGAGI. The CDR3 sequence is CASSYRGSSNQPQHF. The CDR3 nucleotides are TGTGCCAGCAGTTATAGGGGTTCTAGCAATCAGCCCCAGCATTTT.

This chain's CDR3 is CASSQSNYEQYF. The CDR3 DNA sequence: TGTGCCAGCAGCCAAAGCAACTACGAGCAGTACTTC. The gene calls are TRBV16 and TRBJ2-7, with D unclear. V was pared by 2 bases and J by 3 bases, with 5 bases between. CDR3 size: 12 residues. Germline loops: CDR1 KGHSY, CDR2 FQNENV.

The chain recombines TRBV19 with TRBJ2-2, with D tentatively TRBD1 (5 bases). Between the trimmed V and J ends, which lost 4 bases and 5 bases, there was a span of 20 bases. The CDR3 loop spans 17 amino acids. Germline CDR1 is LNHDA and CDR2 is SQIVND (reference sequence). The CDR3 nucleotides read TGTGCCAGTAGTAACGCCCAGGGATGGGAAGGTACCGGGGAGCTGTTTTTT. Its protein product is CASSNAQGWEGTGELFF.

The gene calls are TRBV19 and TRBJ1-1; D not resolved. Germline lookup yields CDR1 LNHDA and CDR2 SQIVND (reference sequence). V gave up 5 bases and J gave up 4 bases, with 14 bases separating them. The CDR3 has 14 amino acids. CDR3 sequence: CASSVPPPGTEAFF. The CDR3, as DNA: TGTGCCAGTAGTGTACCACCTCCGGGCACTGAAGCTTTCTTT.

This chain uses TRBV19 with TRBJ1-1; D call uncertain. Between the trimmed V and J ends, which lost 7 bases and 5 bases, there was a span of 11 bases. Germline V gene data show CDR1 as LNHDA and CDR2 as SQIVND (reference sequence). This CDR3 has 12 residues. CDR3 sequence reads: CASTLRRTEAFF. The CDR3 DNA follows: TGTGCCAGTACCCTAAGGAGAACTGAAGCTTTCTTT.

This clone was seen once. V and J are TRBV19 and TRBJ1-6; 7 bases fit TRBD1. V gave up 4 bases and J gave up 5 bases; unmatched junction bases: 8. Germline CDR1 and CDR2: LNHDA and SQIVND (reference sequence). This CDR3 is built from 16 residues. In nucleotides, the CDR3 is TGTGCCAGTAGTAGCCGAGGACAGGTGGATAATTCACCCCTCCACTTT. Protein: CASSSRGQVDNSPLHF.

This sequence joins TRBV19 and TRBJ2-5; D remains unclear. V gave up 6 bases and J gave up 4 bases, with 12 bases separating them. This CDR3 comprises 13 residues. Germline values: CDR1 LNHDA, CDR2 SQIVND (reference sequence). The CDR3 sequence is CASSYGRLETQYF. CDR3 sequence (DNA): TGTGCCAGTAGCTACGGCAGACTAGAGACCCAGTACTTC. Drawing the rest from reference TRBV19 and TRBJ2-5, the complete variable domain is DGGITQSPKYLFRKEGQNVTLSCEQNLNHDAMYWYRQDPGQGLRLIYYSQIVNDFQKGDIAEGYSVSREKKESFPLTVTSAQKNPTAFYLCASSYGRLETQYFGPGTRLLVL.

J is TRBJ2-7 and V is TRBV4-1, with a tentative D call TRBD1 (6 bases). There are 19 residues in the CDR3. CDR1 is MGHRA, CDR2 YSYEKL, per germline. V shed 4 bases and J shed 2 bases, with 27 bases lying between them. The CDR3 nucleotides read TGCGCCAGCAGCCCCCGGACACCTCTTCAGGGGCCCACCGCCTACGAGCAGTACTTC. This codes for CASSPRTPLQGPTAYEQYF.

The sample holds one count of this clone. The rearrangement links TRBV28 to TRBJ1-3; the match to TRBD1 covers 8 bases. In germline, CDR1 is MDHEN, CDR2 SYDVKM. The length of the CDR3 is 14 residues. V shed 6 bases and J 4 bases; nucleotides not matched to a gene: 5. The CDR3 coding sequence is TGTGCCAGCAGCCAGGGGGCGAGGGGAAACACCATATATTTT. It encodes CASSQGARGNTIYF.

For the CDR3, the DNA is TGTGCCTGGAGTGGCCAGCGGGGCTATAATTCACCCCTCCACTTT. This translates into CAWSGQRGYNSPLHF. The chain joins TRBV30 to TRBJ1-6; D not certain. Looked up from germline, CDR1 is GTSNPN and CDR2 is SVGIG (reference sequence). The ends were cut back, 1 base at V and 3 bases at J, with 10 bases in the middle. CDR3 size: 15 residues.

The rearrangement uses TRBV3-1 (or the pseudogene TRBV3-2) and TRBJ2-1; tentatively, D is TRBD2 (7 bases). Germline loops: CDR1 LGHDT, CDR2 YNNKEL (reference sequence). Trimming shortened V by 2 bases and J by 3 bases, and 14 bases separated the two germline ends. The CDR3 consists of 16 residues. The DNA of the CDR3 is TGTGCCAGCAGCCAAAAGGGGGGGCCCAACTACAATGAGCAGTTCTTC. It codes for CASSQKGGPNYNEQFF.

The chain is built from TRBV5-6 and TRBJ1-2, with 7 positions matching TRBD1. J was trimmed by 2 bases and V by 0 bases; bases with no gene match: 7. Germline V gives CDR1 SGHDT, CDR2 YYEEEE. The CDR3 is made up of 16 amino acids. The CDR3 nucleotides read TGTGCCAGCAGCTTGGTACAGGGGTATAGGAACTATGGCTACACCTTC. This sequence encodes CASSLVQGYRNYGYTF.

The chain carries TRBV19 and TRBJ1-5; possibly TRBD1 for D (5 bases). Germline V CDR1 and CDR2: LNHDA, SQIVND (reference sequence). This CDR3 has 18 residues. Trimming left V 10 bases short and J 0 bases short, with 25 bases between. This CDR3 reads CATILSETEWGSNQPQHF. Here the CDR3 DNA reads TGTGCCACTATACTGTCCGAGACAGAATGGGGTAGCAATCAGCCCCAGCATTTT.

The V and J genes are TRBV11-3 and TRBJ1-1, with 8 bases identical to TRBD1. The CDR3 spans 14 residues. Germline lookup yields CDR1 SGHNT and CDR2 YENEEA. V shed 5 bases, J shed 3 bases, and the junction held 5 bases outside the gene matches. The CDR3 loop is CASSQQGGYTEAFF. CDR3 DNA: TGTGCCAGCAGCCAACAGGGGGGGTACACTGAAGCTTTCTTT.

This clone was recorded once. This chain connects TRBV25-1 to TRBJ2-1, with TRBD1 matching over 8 bases. Germline V lookup: CDR1 MGHDK, CDR2 SYGVNS. This CDR3 is 16 amino acids long. J gave up 2 bases and V 5 bases, and 8 bases lay outside the gene matches. In DNA form, the CDR3 reads TGTGCCAGCAGTCCCCTCAGGACAGGGACCTACAATGAGCAGTTCTTC. Translated: CASSPLRTGTYNEQFF.

V gene TRBV18 combines with J gene TRBJ1-5; 10 nucleotides match TRBD1. This CDR3 comprises 15 residues. V shed 4 bases and J 5 bases; nucleotides not matched to a gene: 5. Germline CDR1 reads KGHSH; CDR2 reads LQKENI. The CDR3 loop is CASSRDRGPYQPQHF. In DNA, the CDR3 is TGTGCCAGCTCACGCGACAGGGGGCCGTATCAGCCCCAGCATTTT.

The genes are TRBV7-9 and TRBJ1-2; perhaps TRBD1 as D (5 bases). The ends were cut back, 0 bases at V and 7 bases at J, with 12 bases in the middle. The CDR3 has 14 residues. Germline CDR1 and CDR2: SEHNR and FQNEAQ (reference sequence). CDR3 DNA: TGTGCCAGCAGCTTAGCGCTAGGGGTAGGTGGCTACACCTTC. It translates to CASSLALGVGGYTF.

V is TRBV4-1 and J is TRBJ1-1, with 8 bases identical to TRBD1. Unmatched junction bases numbered 5, after V lost 5 bases and J lost 0 bases. Germline V CDR1 and CDR2: MGHRA, YSYEKL. The CDR3 runs to 15 residues. CDR3 protein: CASSSMTGVNTEAFF. CDR3 in DNA: TGCGCCAGCAGCTCGATGACAGGGGTGAACACTGAAGCTTTCTTT.

In regard to this clone: Other DNA sequences from this sample encode an identical CDR3 as well. The rearrangement uses TRBV29-1 and TRBJ2-1; 8 bases are shared with TRBD1. The trim removed 4 bases at V and 7 bases at J, leaving 6 bases unmatched. Germline V gene data show CDR1 as SQVTM and CDR2 as ANQGSEA. The CDR3 is 13 amino acids. The CDR3 bases are TGCAGCGTTGGGGACAGGAGTCGGAATGAGCAGTTCTTC. Translation gives CSVGDRSRNEQFF.

This chain uses TRBV28 with TRBJ1-5; D gene uncertain. The germline gives CDR1 MDHEN, CDR2 SYDVKM. CDR3 size: 14 residues. Trimming left V 8 bases short and J 2 bases short, with 13 bases between. The CDR3, as DNA: TGTGCCAGCGCCGGGTTGGGTGGCAATCAGCCCCAGCATTTT. Residues: CASAGLGGNQPQHF.

The chain uses TRBV19 and TRBJ1-5; a possible D gene is TRBD1 (5 bases). The CDR3 consists of 17 residues. The V gene's germline CDR1 is LNHDA and CDR2 SQIVND (reference sequence). V lost 3 bases to trimming and J lost 0 bases, with 15 bases between them. CDR3 nucleotides: TGTGCCAGTAGTATTATGTCTCAGGGTTCTAGCAATCAGCCCCAGCATTTT. Its protein is CASSIMSQGSSNQPQHF.

This chain uses TRBV6-2 or TRBV6-3 with TRBJ1-5; D might be TRBD1 (5 bases). Germline V gives CDR1 MNHEY, CDR2 SVGEGT. The CDR3 runs 17 residues. The V gene lost 0 bases and the J gene lost 1 base, with 13 bases spanning the gap. The CDR3 bases are TGTGCCAGCAGTTACTCGGACGGGGGAGGCAGCAATCAGCCCCAGCATTTT. This encodes CASSYSDGGGSNQPQHF.

This clone was picked up a small number of times. This chain connects TRBV7-2 to TRBJ2-7, with D hard to call. Trimming left V 1 base short and J 7 bases short, with 17 bases between. The germline V gene encodes CDR1 SGHTA and CDR2 FQGNSA. CDR3 size: 15 residues. DNA of the CDR3: TGTGCCAGCAGCTTAGTAGAGTCCCCTCCTAAAGAGCAGTACTTC. Its protein product is CASSLVESPPKEQYF.

The rearrangement uses TRBV3-1 (or the pseudogene TRBV3-2) and TRBJ1-6; 8 nucleotides agree with TRBD1. The CDR3 loop spans 16 amino acids. Germline CDR1 LGHDT, CDR2 YNNKEL (reference sequence). V lost 4 bases and J lost 6; bases outside the gene matches: 8. CDR3 in amino acids: CASSPRQGRSNSPLHF. The CDR3 DNA follows: TGTGCCAGCAGCCCGAGACAGGGGAGGAGTAATTCACCCCTCCACTTT.

V gene TRBV29-1 combines with J gene TRBJ2-3, with a tentative D call TRBD2 (7 bases). Germline CDR1 and CDR2: SQVTM and ANQGSEA. The CDR3 spans 14 residues. V was pared by 1 base and J by 4 bases, with 12 bases between. Here the CDR3 reads CSVEGRGGADTQYF. CDR3 coding DNA: TGCAGCGTTGAAGGGAGGGGGGGAGCAGATACGCAGTATTTT.